The rows below give T cell receptor beta chains drawn from one sample of a study of molecular identifiers for immune sequencing clone quantification. TCRdb independently ran MiXCR on the PCR reads; one entry per CDR3 protein. The sample holds some 320,000 distinct CDR3 sequences, over 20% seen once. Sequences were obtained from naive CD8+ T cells from blood, with Jurkat cell RNA spiked in. The receptor source for this set is a human donor in good health. Some libraries in this study had Jurkat cell RNA spiked in. Both conserved end residues are part of each CDR3. The D gene is left open where the match is weak. A row's size may be missing; if present it is once, few, many or a size class.

v_gene: TRBV2; j_gene: TRBJ1-2; d_gene: TRBD1; abundance: many; CDR3aa: CASKLGQNTMNSGYTF; CDR3nt: TGTGCCAGCAAGTTGGGACAGAACACTATGAATTCAGGCTACACCTTC
v_gene: TRBV19; j_gene: TRBJ1-5; d_gene: NA; abundance: few; CDR3aa: CASSIDSFVQMGIGSNQPQHF; CDR3nt: TGTGCCAGTAGTATAGATAGTTTCGTACAGATGGGCATCGGTAGCAATCAGCCCCAGCATTTT
v_gene: TRBV4-1; j_gene: TRBJ1-1; d_gene: TRBD1; abundance: many; CDR3aa: CASSQTGAGTEAFF; CDR3nt: TGCGCCAGCAGCCAAACAGGGGCTGGCACTGAAGCTTTCTTT
v_gene: TRBV13; j_gene: TRBJ1-2; d_gene: TRBD1; abundance: many; CDR3aa: CASSSGTDYGYTF; CDR3nt: TGTGCCAGCAGCTCCGGGACAGACTATGGCTACACCTTC
v_gene: TRBV4-3; j_gene: TRBJ1-1; d_gene: NA; abundance: many; CDR3aa: CASSQGRGLLGVNTEAFF; CDR3nt: TGCGCCAGCAGCCAAGGAAGGGGTTTATTGGGAGTGAACACTGAAGCTTTCTTT
v_gene: TRBV7-3; j_gene: TRBJ2-3; d_gene: TRBD2; abundance: many; CDR3aa: CASSPHLGGRIDTQYF; CDR3nt: TGTGCCAGCAGCCCTCACTTGGGCGGGAGGATAGATACGCAGTATTTT
v_gene: TRBV7-9; j_gene: TRBJ1-1; d_gene: NA; abundance: many; CDR3aa: CASSVDSSLNTEAFF; CDR3nt: TGTGCCAGCAGCGTAGACAGCAGTCTAAACACTGAAGCTTTCTTT
v_gene: TRBV20-1; j_gene: TRBJ2-2; d_gene: NA; abundance: many; CDR3aa: CSARDRRRGTGELFF; CDR3nt: TGCAGTGCTAGAGATCGGCGTCGGGGGACCGGGGAGCTGTTTTTT
v_gene: TRBV4-1; j_gene: TRBJ1-1; d_gene: NA; abundance: NA; CDR3aa: CASSQPRGTEALF; CDR3nt: TGCGCCAGCAGCCAACCCCGGGGGACTGAAGCTCTCTTT
v_gene: TRBV2; j_gene: TRBJ2-3; d_gene: TRBD1; abundance: NA; CDR3aa: CASGNTGGGDTQYF; CDR3nt: TGTGCCAGCGGAAACACAGGGGGCGGAGATACGCAGTATTTT
v_gene: TRBV4-1; j_gene: TRBJ2-7; d_gene: NA; abundance: many; CDR3aa: CASSQIGAVYEQYF; CDR3nt: TGCGCCAGCAGCCAAATTGGGGCGGTGTACGAGCAGTACTTC
v_gene: TRBV28; j_gene: TRBJ2-1; d_gene: TRBD1; abundance: NA; CDR3aa: CASSLIGTGGYNEQFF; CDR3nt: TGTGCCAGCAGTTTAATAGGGACAGGTGGCTACAATGAGCAGTTCTTC
v_gene: TRBV7-2; j_gene: TRBJ1-1; d_gene: NA; abundance: many; CDR3aa: CASSLADRNTEAFF; CDR3nt: TGTGCCAGCAGCTTAGCGGACAGAAACACTGAAGCTTTCTTT
v_gene: TRBV6-2/TRBV6-3; j_gene: TRBJ2-1; d_gene: NA; abundance: few; CDR3aa: CASSYHQSSASSYNEQFF; CDR3nt: TGTGCCAGCAGTTACCATCAATCCTCGGCTAGCTCCTACAATGAGCAGTTCTTC